What follows are 30 T cell receptor beta chains derived from one specimen sequenced in a study of blood T cell repertoires in COVID-19. Assay used: immunoSEQ multiplex PCR; TCRdb lists only in-frame clones, some missing. The data show under 250,000 clones, about 86% seen once. Material: peripheral blood. The receptors here all came from a man aged 45-60 years with active or convalescent COVID-19.

The V call is TRBV11-2, the J call TRBJ1-1; 7 bases fit TRBD1. The CDR3 has 13 amino acids. The ends lost 6 bases at V and 5 bases at J; junction bases unmatched: 6. Germline V gene data show CDR1 as SGHAT and CDR2 as FQNNGV. CDR3: CASRPGGSTEAFF. CDR3 sequence (DNA): TGTGCCAGCAGACCAGGGGGATCTACTGAAGCTTTCTTT.

The chain combines TRBV5-6 with TRBJ2-5; a weak D match, TRBD1 (5 bases). Germline CDR1 is SGHDT and CDR2 is YYEEEE. The CDR3 is made up of 16 amino acids. Trimming removed 1 base from V and 3 bases from J, with 16 bases in between. CDR3 in DNA: TGTGCCAGCAGCTTGCTTAGGGGCCCCGCAAAAGAGACCCAGTACTTC. Its translation: CASSLLRGPAKETQYF. Looking up the rest from reference TRBV5-6 and TRBJ2-5 gives the full variable domain: DAGVTQSPTHLIKTRGQQVTLRCSPKSGHDTVSWYQQALGQGPQFIFQYYEEEERQRGNFPDRFSGHQFPNYSSELNVNALLLGDSALYLCASSLLRGPAKETQYFGPGTRLLVL.

CDR3 sequence: CASSQDLQEGNTIYF. In DNA form, the CDR3 reads TGCGCCAGCAGCCAAGATCTACAGGAAGGAAACACCATATATTTT. The chain links TRBV4-3 to TRBJ1-3, with D perhaps TRBD1 (5 bases). The V and J ends lost 0 bases and 4 bases respectively, with 10 bases between them. CDR1 LGHNA and CDR2 YSLEER come from the germline V gene. CDR3 size: 15 residues.

Concerning this clone itself: The DNA is omitted, as the CDR3 cannot be located on it reliably, and the CDR3 follows TCRdb's listing. This rearrangement joins TRBV6-2 or TRBV6-3 to TRBJ1-2; whether TRBD1, the table's D call, matches the DNA was not checked. From germline, CDR1 is MNHEY and CDR2 SVGEGT. A total of 14 residues make up the CDR3, ends included. The CDR3 sequence is CASSLTGFGQGYTF.

This chain uses TRBV30 with TRBJ1-6; weak D call: TRBD1 (5 bases). With 6 bases removed from V and 4 bases from J, the gap between germline ends came to 10 bases. This CDR3 is built from 13 residues. The germline V gene encodes CDR1 GTSNPN and CDR2 SVGIG (reference sequence). Here the CDR3 DNA reads TGTGCCTGTTCCGGGGGGTATAATTCACCCCTCCACTTT. This codes for CACSGGYNSPLHF.

V is TRBV9 and J is TRBJ2-1; 12 nucleotides line up with TRBD2. The trim removed 4 bases at V and 5 bases at J, leaving 4 bases unmatched. The CDR3 spans 15 residues. From germline, CDR1 is SGDLS and CDR2 YYNGEE. This CDR3 is CASSTRTSGNNEQFF. CDR3 coding DNA: TGTGCCAGCAGCACAAGGACTAGCGGGAACAATGAGCAGTTCTTC.

The chain combines TRBV6-2 or TRBV6-3 with TRBJ2-2, with 7 bases that match TRBD1. The V and J ends lost 4 bases and 9 bases, in that order; junction bases with no gene match: 14. Germline values: CDR1 MNHEY, CDR2 SVGEGT. The CDR3 loop spans 16 amino acids. Here the CDR3 DNA reads TGTGCCAGCAGTTCCGAGACAGGGCTAAGGTTCTGGGAGCTGTTTTTT. Its protein is CASSSETGLRFWELFF.

The chain uses TRBV18 and TRBJ1-1; 8 bases map to TRBD1. Germline CDR1 KGHSH, CDR2 LQKENI. The CDR3 runs 13 residues. V trimming: 5 bases; J trimming: 4 bases; junction bases outside the gene matches: 3. CDR3 residues: CASSITGGTEAFF. CDR3 nucleotides: TGTGCCAGCTCAATAACAGGGGGCACTGAAGCTTTCTTT.

The J gene is TRBJ1-1, the V gene TRBV6-2 or TRBV6-3; 7 bases are shared with TRBD1. After removal of 0 bases from V and 6 bases from J, the junction contained 7 bases not matched to a gene. In germline, CDR1 is MNHEY, CDR2 SVGEGT. The CDR3 runs to 15 residues. The CDR3 DNA is TGTGCCAGCAGTTACTCGTTTAACAGGGGCCCTGAAGCTTTCTTT. This codes for CASSYSFNRGPEAFF.

V gene TRBV13 combines with J gene TRBJ1-1, with a tentative D call TRBD1 (5 bases). The germline V gene encodes CDR1 PRHDT and CDR2 FYEKMQ (reference sequence). This CDR3 has 14 amino acids. V was trimmed by 1 base and J by 4 bases, leaving 10 bases between them. The DNA of the CDR3 is TGTGCCAGCAGCTTAGCGGGGGAGCGCACTGAAGCTTTCTTT. It yields the protein CASSLAGERTEAFF.

This chain links TRBV28 with TRBJ1-5; D gene ambiguous. This CDR3 comprises 14 residues. Germline V lookup: CDR1 MDHEN, CDR2 SYDVKM. Trimming stripped 3 bases from V and 7 bases from J, with 13 bases between. This CDR3 reads CASSFPQLNQPQHF. The CDR3 DNA follows: TGTGCCAGCAGTTTCCCCCAGTTAAACCAGCCCCAGCATTTT.

The chain links TRBV7-3 to TRBJ2-1, with 11 positions matching TRBD2. The CDR3 totals 15 residues. Germline lookup yields CDR1 SGHTA and CDR2 FQGTGA. V lost 5 bases to trimming and J lost 6 bases; unmatched junction nucleotides: 6. CDR3 protein: CASSPTSGGLNEQFF. The CDR3 DNA reads TGTGCCAGCAGCCCCACTAGCGGGGGCCTCAATGAGCAGTTCTTC.

This chain connects TRBV3-1 (or the pseudogene TRBV3-2) to TRBJ2-3; no reliable D call. The CDR3 contains 13 residues. The V end lost 0 bases, the J end lost 5 bases, and 6 bases lay between the germline ends. The V gene's germline CDR1 is LGHDT and CDR2 YNNKEL (reference sequence). CDR3 sequence (DNA): TGTGCCAGCAGCCAAGATCTGTTAGATACGCAGTATTTT. Its translation: CASSQDLLDTQYF.

V usage is TRBV9 and J usage is TRBJ1-2; TRBD1 matches 8 bases. This CDR3 region has 15 residues. After removal of 4 bases from V and 3 bases from J, the junction contained 8 bases not matched to a gene. The germline gives CDR1 SGDLS, CDR2 YYNGEE. The CDR3 here is CASSFRTGSDYGYTF. The CDR3 nucleotides read TGTGCCAGCAGCTTCAGGACAGGGTCAGACTATGGCTACACCTTC. Full variable domain (remainder filled in from reference TRBV9 and TRBJ1-2): DSGVTQTPKHLITATGQRVTLRCSPRSGDLSVYWYQQSLDQGLQFLIQYYNGEERAKGNILERFSAQQFPDLHSELNLSSLELGDSALYFCASSFRTGSDYGYTFGSGTRLTVV.

The chain couples TRBV2 to TRBJ1-3; 9 nucleotides align to TRBD1. This CDR3 region has 15 residues. Germline assignment: CDR1 SNHLY and CDR2 FYNNEI. V gave up 6 bases and J gave up 4 bases; unmatched junction bases: 7. As DNA, the CDR3 is TGTGCCAGCAGGGGACAGGGAGAAGCGGGAAACACCATATATTTT. Translating it yields CASRGQGEAGNTIYF.

This clone was detected only a few times. This sequence joins TRBV19 and TRBJ2-2; 9 bases align to TRBD2. CDR3 size: 17 residues. Germline CDR1 and CDR2: LNHDA and SQIVND (reference sequence). Trimming removed 3 bases from V and 1 base from J; junction bases left unmatched: 6. The CDR3 region is CASSMRGGLGNTGELFF. CDR3 in DNA: TGTGCCAGTAGTATGCGGGGGGGCCTGGGGAACACCGGGGAGCTGTTTTTT.

The chain joins TRBV19 to TRBJ1-5; no firm D call. Germline V gene lookup returns CDR1 LNHDA and CDR2 SQIVND (reference sequence). CDR3 length: 15 amino acids. V lost 6 bases to trimming and J lost 2 bases, with 14 bases between them. The CDR3 nucleotides are TGTGCCAGTAGACCGGGGATTCGGGGCAATCAGCCCCAGCATTTT. Encoded protein: CASRPGIRGNQPQHF.

The rearrangement links TRBV3-1 (or the pseudogene TRBV3-2) to TRBJ2-1; perhaps TRBD2 as D (5 bases). CDR3 length: 15 amino acids. The V end lost 1 base, the J end lost 4 bases, and 11 bases lay between the germline ends. Germline V gives CDR1 LGHDT, CDR2 YNNKEL (reference sequence). This CDR3 reads CASSQGWESYNEQFF. The CDR3 coding sequence is TGTGCCAGCAGCCAAGGGTGGGAGAGTTACAATGAGCAGTTCTTC.

This clone was picked up a small number of times. The chain is built from TRBV10-3 and TRBJ2-7; 14 bases agree with TRBD2. The CDR3 covers 16 residues. Germline assignment: CDR1 ENHRY and CDR2 SYGVKD. Losses at the gene ends were 5 bases for V and 4 bases for J; bases not matched to a gene: 7. The CDR3, as DNA: TGTGCCATCAGTAGTAGACTAGCGGGGGGGCCGTACGAGCAGTACTTC. Amino acids: CAISSRLAGGPYEQYF.

This rearrangement joins TRBV29-1 to TRBJ1-2; D uncertain. Per germline, CDR1 SQVTM and CDR2 ANQGSEA. The germline V and J ends were trimmed by 3 bases and 6 bases, with 11 bases remaining between them. The CDR3 is made up of 12 amino acids. The CDR3 DNA reads TGCAGCGTTGAGGCTGCTACAGATGGCTACACCTTC. This encodes CSVEAATDGYTF.

The J gene is TRBJ1-2, the V gene TRBV28; no definite D call. CDR1 MDHEN and CDR2 SYDVKM come from the germline V gene. V lost 5 bases to trimming and J lost 4 bases, with 14 bases between them. CDR3 size: 14 residues. In DNA form, the CDR3 reads TGTGCCAGCAGTCAAGACTCACTCTCCTATGGCTACACCTTC. Residues: CASSQDSLSYGYTF.

The chain links TRBV27 to TRBJ2-5; the D gene is possibly TRBD2 (5 bases). V lost 3 bases and J lost 5, with 10 bases in between. Germline V lookup: CDR1 MNHEY, CDR2 SMNVEV (reference sequence). There are 13 residues in the CDR3. The CDR3 reads CASSFRPGETQYF. Here the CDR3 DNA reads TGTGCCAGCAGTTTTAGGCCGGGGGAGACCCAGTACTTC.

This clone was counted a single time. The chain joins TRBV11-1 to TRBJ2-2; no definite D call. Germline values: CDR1 SGHAT, CDR2 FQDESV (reference sequence). This CDR3 is built from 14 residues. V was clipped by 0 bases and J by 6 bases, with 8 bases between them. CDR3: CASSLAYIPGELFF. The CDR3 DNA sequence: TGTGCCAGCAGCTTAGCATATATCCCCGGGGAGCTGTTTTTT.

The chain is built from TRBV28 and TRBJ2-3, with D perhaps TRBD2 (6 bases). Per germline, CDR1 MDHEN and CDR2 SYDVKM. The CDR3 spans 15 residues. Trimming cost V 6 bases and J 3 bases, with 16 bases left between them. CDR3 bases: TGTGCCAGCAGGGGCGGGACCCCGCAGACAGATACGCAGTATTTT. As protein: CASRGGTPQTDTQYF.

This chain joins TRBV4-1 and TRBJ2-3; D may be TRBD1 (5 bases). The germline V gene encodes CDR1 MGHRA and CDR2 YSYEKL. V was cut by 0 bases and J by 5 bases, with 15 bases left in between. The CDR3 contains 16 residues. The DNA for the CDR3 is TGCGCCAGCAGCCAAGATGAGGCAGGGCTGGGAGATACGCAGTATTTT. Translating gives CASSQDEAGLGDTQYF.

This clone has only one observation. The genes are TRBV3-1 (or the pseudogene TRBV3-2) and TRBJ2-7; D may be TRBD2 (6 bases). Germline-derived CDR1 and CDR2 are LGHDT and YNNKEL (reference sequence). CDR3 size: 13 residues. Trimming removed 5 bases at V and 2 bases at J, with 10 bases between. Here the CDR3 DNA reads TGTGCCAGCAGCTTTGGAGGGACCTACGAGCAGTACTTC. It encodes CASSFGGTYEQYF.

CDR3 DNA: TGTGCCAGCAGCACCCCATCAAGACGGGGGGTAAAAAGCTCCTACAATGAGCAGTTCTTC. Amino acid sequence: CASSTPSRRGVKSSYNEQFF. J is TRBJ2-1 and V is TRBV21-1; TRBD2, the table's D call, was not compared with the DNA. TRBV21-1 is deemed a pseudogene. The length of the CDR3 is 20 residues.

J is TRBJ2-7 and V is TRBV5-1; D might be TRBD1 (6 bases). This CDR3 is built from 15 residues. CDR1 and CDR2 (germline): SGHRS, YFSETQ. Trimming removed 4 bases at V and 4 bases at J, with 18 bases between. The DNA of the CDR3 is TGCGCCAGCAGCCCAGGGGCCCTACTAGATTACGAGCAGTACTTC. Amino acid sequence: CASSPGALLDYEQYF.

This clone showed up many times. The chain combines TRBV6-5 with TRBJ2-2, with D perhaps TRBD2 (5 bases). Germline lookup yields CDR1 MNHEY and CDR2 SVGAGI. This CDR3 comprises 14 residues. The V end lost 10 bases, the J end lost 0 bases, and 12 bases lay between the germline ends. CDR3 DNA sequence: TGTGCCACCCAGATCGGGGCGAACACCGGGGAGCTGTTTTTT. This codes for CATQIGANTGELFF.

Of note for this clone: Other DNA sequences within the sample encode an identical CDR3. J is TRBJ1-1 and V is TRBV19; 8 bases line up with TRBD1. The V gene's germline CDR1 is LNHDA and CDR2 SQIVND (reference sequence). The trim removed 4 bases at V and 5 bases at J, leaving 6 bases unmatched. This CDR3 comprises 14 residues. The chain's CDR3 is CASSTGQGGTEAFF. The CDR3 bases are TGTGCCAGTAGTACCGGACAGGGAGGGACTGAAGCTTTCTTT. Combining the CDR3 with reference TRBV19 and TRBJ1-1 gives the whole variable domain DGGITQSPKYLFRKEGQNVTLSCEQNLNHDAMYWYRQDPGQGLRLIYYSQIVNDFQKGDIAEGYSVSREKKESFPLTVTSAQKNPTAFYLCASSTGQGGTEAFFGQGTRLTVV.